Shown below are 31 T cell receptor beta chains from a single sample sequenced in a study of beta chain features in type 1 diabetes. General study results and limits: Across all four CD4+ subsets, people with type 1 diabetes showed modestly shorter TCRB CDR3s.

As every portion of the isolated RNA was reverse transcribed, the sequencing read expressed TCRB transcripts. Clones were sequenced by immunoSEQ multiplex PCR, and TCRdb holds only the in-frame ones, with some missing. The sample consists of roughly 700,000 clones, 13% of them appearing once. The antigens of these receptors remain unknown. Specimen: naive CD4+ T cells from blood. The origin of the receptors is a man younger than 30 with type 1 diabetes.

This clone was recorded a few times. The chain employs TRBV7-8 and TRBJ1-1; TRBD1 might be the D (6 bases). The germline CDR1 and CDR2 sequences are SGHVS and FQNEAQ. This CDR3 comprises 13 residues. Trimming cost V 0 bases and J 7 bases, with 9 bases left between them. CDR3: CASSLAGASEAFF. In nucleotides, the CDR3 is TGTGCCAGCAGCTTAGCGGGGGCGAGTGAAGCTTTCTTT. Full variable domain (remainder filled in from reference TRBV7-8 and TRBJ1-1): GAGVSQSPRYKVAKRGQDVALRCDPISGHVSLFWYQQALGQGPEFLTYFQNEAQLDKSGLPSDRFFAERPEGSVSTLKIQRTQQEDSAVYLCASSLAGASEAFFGQGTRLTVV.

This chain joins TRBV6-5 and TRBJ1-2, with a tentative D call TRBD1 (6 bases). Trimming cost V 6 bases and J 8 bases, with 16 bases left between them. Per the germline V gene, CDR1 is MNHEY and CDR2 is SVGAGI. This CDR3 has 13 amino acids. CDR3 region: CASRPPGARGYTF. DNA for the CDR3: TGTGCCAGCAGACCCCCGGGGGCCCGGGGCTACACCTTC.

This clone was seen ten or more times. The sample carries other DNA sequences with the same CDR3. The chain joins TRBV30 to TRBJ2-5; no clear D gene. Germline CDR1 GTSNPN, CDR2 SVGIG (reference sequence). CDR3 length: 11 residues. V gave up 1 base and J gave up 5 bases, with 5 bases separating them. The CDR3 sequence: CAWSGGETQYF. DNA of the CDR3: TGTGCCTGGAGTGGTGGCGAGACCCAGTACTTC.

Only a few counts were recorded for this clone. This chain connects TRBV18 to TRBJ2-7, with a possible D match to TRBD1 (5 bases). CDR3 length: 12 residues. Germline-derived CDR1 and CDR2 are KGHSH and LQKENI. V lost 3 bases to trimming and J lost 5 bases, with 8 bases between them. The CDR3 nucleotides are TGTGCCAGCTCACCCGTAGGGGACGAGCAGTACTTC. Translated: CASSPVGDEQYF.

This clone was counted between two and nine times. CDR3 sequence reads: CASSVAGADTQYF. For the CDR3, the DNA is TGTGCCAGCAGTGTAGCGGGCGCAGATACGCAGTATTTT. The rearrangement uses TRBV25-1 and TRBJ2-3, with 7 bases fitting TRBD2. Trimming took 4 bases from V and 4 from J; bases not matched to a gene: 2. Germline CDR1 MGHDK, CDR2 SYGVNS. The CDR3 is made up of 13 amino acids.

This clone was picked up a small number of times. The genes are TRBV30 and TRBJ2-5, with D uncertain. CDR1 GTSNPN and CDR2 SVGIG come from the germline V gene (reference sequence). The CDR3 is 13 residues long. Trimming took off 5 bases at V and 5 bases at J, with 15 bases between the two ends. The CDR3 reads CAWAGPGRETQYF. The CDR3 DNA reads TGTGCCTGGGCCGGGCCCGGGCGGGAGACCCAGTACTTC.

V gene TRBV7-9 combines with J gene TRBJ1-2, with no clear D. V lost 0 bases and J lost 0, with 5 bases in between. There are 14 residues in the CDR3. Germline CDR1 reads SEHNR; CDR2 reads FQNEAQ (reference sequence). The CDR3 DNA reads TGTGCCAGCAGCTTAGCCGAGTCTAACTATGGCTACACCTTC. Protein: CASSLAESNYGYTF.

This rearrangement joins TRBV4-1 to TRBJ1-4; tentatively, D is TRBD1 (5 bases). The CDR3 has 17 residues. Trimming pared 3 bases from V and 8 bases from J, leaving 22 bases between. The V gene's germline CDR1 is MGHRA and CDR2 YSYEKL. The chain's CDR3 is CASSHLPGTLPGEKLFF. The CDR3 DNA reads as TGCGCCAGCAGCCATCTACCCGGGACCCTACCGGGGGAAAAACTGTTTTTT.

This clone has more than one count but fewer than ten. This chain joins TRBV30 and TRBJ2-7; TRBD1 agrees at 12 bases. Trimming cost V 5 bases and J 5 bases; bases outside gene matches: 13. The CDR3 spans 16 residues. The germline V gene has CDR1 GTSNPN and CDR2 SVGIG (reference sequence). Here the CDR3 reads CAWAPTGTGGKHEQYF. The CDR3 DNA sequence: TGTGCCTGGGCCCCGACAGGGACAGGGGGCAAGCACGAGCAGTACTTC.

The CDR3 region has the DNA TGCAGTGCTAGAGTGACAGGTCTTGGTTTCTTT. The encoded protein is CSARVTGLGFF. The chain is built from TRBV20-1 and TRBJ1-1; possible D gene TRBD1, 6 bases. Deletions cut 1 base from V and 13 bases from J, with 13 bases between. The CDR3 is made up of 11 amino acids. The germline gives CDR1 DFQATT, CDR2 SNEGSKA (reference sequence).

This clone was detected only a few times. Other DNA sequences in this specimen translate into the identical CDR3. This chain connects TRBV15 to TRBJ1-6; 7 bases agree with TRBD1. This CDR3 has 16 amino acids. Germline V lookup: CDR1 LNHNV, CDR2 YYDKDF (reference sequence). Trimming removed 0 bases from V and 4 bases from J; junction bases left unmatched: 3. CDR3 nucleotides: TGTGCCACCAGCAGAGATCAGGGGGATTATAATTCACCCCTCCACTTT. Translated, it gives CATSRDQGDYNSPLHF.

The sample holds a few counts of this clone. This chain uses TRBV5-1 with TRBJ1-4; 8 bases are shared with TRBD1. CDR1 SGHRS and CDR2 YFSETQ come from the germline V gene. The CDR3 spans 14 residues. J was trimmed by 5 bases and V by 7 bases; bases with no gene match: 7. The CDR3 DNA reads TGCGCCAGCGGCCTTCGGACAGGGAATGAAAAACTGTTTTTT. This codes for CASGLRTGNEKLFF.

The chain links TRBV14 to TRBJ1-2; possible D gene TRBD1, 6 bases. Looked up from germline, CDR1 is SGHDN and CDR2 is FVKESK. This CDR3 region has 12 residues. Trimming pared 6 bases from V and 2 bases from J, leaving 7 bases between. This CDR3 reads CASSGQNYGYTF. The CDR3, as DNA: TGTGCCAGCAGTGGACAGAACTATGGCTACACCTTC.

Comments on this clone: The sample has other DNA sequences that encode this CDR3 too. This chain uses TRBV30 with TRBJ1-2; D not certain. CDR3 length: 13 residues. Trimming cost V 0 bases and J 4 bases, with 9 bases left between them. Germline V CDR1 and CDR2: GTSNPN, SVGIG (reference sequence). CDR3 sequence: CAWSVSGGYGYTF. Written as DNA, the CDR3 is TGTGCCTGGAGTGTATCTGGCGGCTATGGCTACACCTTC.

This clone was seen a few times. CDR3 residues: CASSSRRDSSYNSPLHF. In nucleotides, the CDR3 is TGTGCCAGCAGCTCCCGTCGGGATAGCTCCTATAATTCACCCCTCCACTTT. The chain is built from TRBV28 and TRBJ1-6; D gene uncertain. V was trimmed by 6 bases and J by 0 bases, leaving 15 bases between them. The CDR3 contains 17 residues. The germline CDR1 and CDR2 sequences are MDHEN and SYDVKM.

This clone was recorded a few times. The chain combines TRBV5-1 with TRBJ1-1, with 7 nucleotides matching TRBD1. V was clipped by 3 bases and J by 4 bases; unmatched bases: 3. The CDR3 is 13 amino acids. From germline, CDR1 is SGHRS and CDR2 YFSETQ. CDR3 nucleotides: TGCGCCAGCAGCTCCAGGGGGGGCACTGAAGCTTTCTTT. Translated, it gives CASSSRGGTEAFF.

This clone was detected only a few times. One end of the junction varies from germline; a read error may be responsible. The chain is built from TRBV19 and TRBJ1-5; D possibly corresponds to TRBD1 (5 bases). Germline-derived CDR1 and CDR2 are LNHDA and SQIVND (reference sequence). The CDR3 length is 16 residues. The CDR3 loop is CASSILWTNSNQRQHF. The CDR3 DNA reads TGTGCCAGTAGTATTCTATGGACAAATAGCAATCAGCGCCAGCATTTT.

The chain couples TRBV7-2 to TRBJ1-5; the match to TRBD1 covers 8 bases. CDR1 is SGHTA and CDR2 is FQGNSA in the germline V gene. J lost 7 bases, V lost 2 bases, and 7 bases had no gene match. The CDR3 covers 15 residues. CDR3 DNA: TGTGCCAGCAGCTTAAGCACGGCAGGGGGCCAGCCCCAGCATTTT. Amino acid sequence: CASSLSTAGGQPQHF.

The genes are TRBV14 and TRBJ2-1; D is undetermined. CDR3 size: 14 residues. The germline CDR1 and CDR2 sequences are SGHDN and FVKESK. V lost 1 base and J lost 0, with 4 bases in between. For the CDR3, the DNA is TGTGCCAGCAGCCAAGGAGCCTCCTACAATGAGCAGTTCTTC. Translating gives CASSQGASYNEQFF.

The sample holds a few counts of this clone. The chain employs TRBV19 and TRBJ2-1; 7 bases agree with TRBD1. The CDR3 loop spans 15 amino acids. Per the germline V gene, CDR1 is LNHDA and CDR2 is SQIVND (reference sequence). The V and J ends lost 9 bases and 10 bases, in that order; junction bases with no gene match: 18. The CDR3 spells CASEQGPSAVGEQFF. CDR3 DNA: TGTGCCAGCGAACAGGGGCCGAGTGCGGTAGGGGAGCAGTTCTTC. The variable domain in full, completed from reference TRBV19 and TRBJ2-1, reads DGGITQSPKYLFRKEGQNVTLSCEQNLNHDAMYWYRQDPGQGLRLIYYSQIVNDFQKGDIAEGYSVSREKKESFPLTVTSAQKNPTAFYLCASEQGPSAVGEQFFGPGTRLTVL.

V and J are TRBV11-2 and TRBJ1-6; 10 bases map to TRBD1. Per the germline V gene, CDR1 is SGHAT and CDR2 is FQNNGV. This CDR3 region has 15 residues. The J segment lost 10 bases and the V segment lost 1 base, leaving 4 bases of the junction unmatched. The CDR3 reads CASSLVWGQGSPLHF. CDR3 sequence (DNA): TGTGCCAGCAGCTTAGTGTGGGGACAGGGGTCACCCCTCCACTTT.

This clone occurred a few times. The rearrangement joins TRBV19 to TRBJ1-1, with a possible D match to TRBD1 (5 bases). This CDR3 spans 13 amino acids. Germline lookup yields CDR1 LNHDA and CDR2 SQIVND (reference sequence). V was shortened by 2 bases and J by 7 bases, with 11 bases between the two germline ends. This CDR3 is CASSISGRDEAFF. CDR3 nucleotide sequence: TGTGCCAGTAGTATATCCGGCAGGGATGAAGCTTTCTTT.

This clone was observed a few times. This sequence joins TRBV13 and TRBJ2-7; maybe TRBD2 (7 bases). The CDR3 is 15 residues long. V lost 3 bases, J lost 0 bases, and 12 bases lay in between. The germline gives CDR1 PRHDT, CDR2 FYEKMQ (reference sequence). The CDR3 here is CASSLVRGASYEQYF. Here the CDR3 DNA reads TGTGCCAGCAGCTTGGTTCGGGGGGCCTCCTACGAGCAGTACTTC.

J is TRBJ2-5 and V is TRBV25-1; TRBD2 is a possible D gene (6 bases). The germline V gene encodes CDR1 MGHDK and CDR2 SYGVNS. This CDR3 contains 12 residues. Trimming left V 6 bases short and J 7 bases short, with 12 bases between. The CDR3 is CASREGWATQYF. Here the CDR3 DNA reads TGTGCCAGCAGGGAGGGGTGGGCGACCCAGTACTTC.

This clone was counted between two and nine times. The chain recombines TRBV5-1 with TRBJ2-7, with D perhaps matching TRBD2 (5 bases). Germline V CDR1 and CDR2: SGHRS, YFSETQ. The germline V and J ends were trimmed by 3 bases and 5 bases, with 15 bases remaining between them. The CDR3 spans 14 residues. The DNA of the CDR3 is TGCGCCAGCAGCTCCCGGACTCACACGGACGAGCAGTACTTC. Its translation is CASSSRTHTDEQYF.

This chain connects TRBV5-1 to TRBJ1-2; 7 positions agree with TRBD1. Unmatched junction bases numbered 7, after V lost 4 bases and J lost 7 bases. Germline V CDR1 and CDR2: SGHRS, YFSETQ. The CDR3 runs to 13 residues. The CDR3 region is CASSVTGESGYTF. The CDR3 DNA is TGCGCCAGCAGCGTTACAGGGGAGAGTGGCTACACCTTC.

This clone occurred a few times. CDR3 residues: CSSTSGGADTQYF. The CDR3 DNA sequence: TGCAGTTCGACTAGCGGGGGGGCAGATACGCAGTATTTT. This sequence joins TRBV29-1 and TRBJ2-3; 14 bases agree with TRBD2. CDR3 size: 13 residues. CDR1 and CDR2 (germline): SQVTM, ANQGSEA.

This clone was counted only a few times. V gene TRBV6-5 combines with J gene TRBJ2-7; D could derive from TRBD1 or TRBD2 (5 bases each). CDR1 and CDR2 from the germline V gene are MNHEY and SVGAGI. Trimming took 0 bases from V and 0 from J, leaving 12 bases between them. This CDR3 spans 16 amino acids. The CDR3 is CASSYSVVGTSYEQYF. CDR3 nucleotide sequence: TGTGCCAGCAGTTACTCTGTGGTAGGGACCTCCTACGAGCAGTACTTC.

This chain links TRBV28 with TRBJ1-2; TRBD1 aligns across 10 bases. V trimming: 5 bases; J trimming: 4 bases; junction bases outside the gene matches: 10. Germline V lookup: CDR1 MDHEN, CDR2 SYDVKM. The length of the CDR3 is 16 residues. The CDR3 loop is CASSLFWDRGSYGYTF. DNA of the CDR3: TGTGCCAGCAGTCTCTTCTGGGACAGGGGAAGCTATGGCTACACCTTC.

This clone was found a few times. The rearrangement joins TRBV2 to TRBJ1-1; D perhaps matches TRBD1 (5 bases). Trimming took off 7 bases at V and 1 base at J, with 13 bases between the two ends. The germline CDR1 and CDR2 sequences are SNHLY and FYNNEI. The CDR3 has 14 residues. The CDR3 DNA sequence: TGTGCCAGCACCCTAGAAAGGGGGAACACTGAAGCTTTCTTT. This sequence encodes CASTLERGNTEAFF. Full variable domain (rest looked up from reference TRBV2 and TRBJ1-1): EPEVTQTPSHQVTQMGQEVILRCVPISNHLYFYWYRQILGQKVEFLVSFYNNEISEKSEIFDDQFSVERPDGSNFTLKIRSTKLEDSAMYFCASTLERGNTEAFFGQGTRLTVV.

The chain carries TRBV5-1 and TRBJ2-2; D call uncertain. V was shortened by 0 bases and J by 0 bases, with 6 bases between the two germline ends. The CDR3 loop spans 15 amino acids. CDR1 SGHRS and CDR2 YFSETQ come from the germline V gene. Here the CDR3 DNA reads TGCGCCAGCAGCTTGGCCCAGACGAACACCGGGGAGCTGTTTTTT. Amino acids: CASSLAQTNTGELFF.